Following are 3 T cell receptor beta chains from one sample sequenced in a study of metastatic and nonmetastatic thyroid tumors. Until they underwent thyroid surgery, no patient had received any treatment. TCRdb redid the clone calls on the PCR reads using MiXCR. The top ten clones hold around 16% of a sample with about 10,000 clones, around 30% of them seen once. Sequencing was done on a sample of tumor tissue. The origin of the receptors is a female donor with papillary thyroid cancer or a benign thyroid nodule (not recorded which). Some clones in this sample may be carry-over from other donors' samples.

This clone was seen a few times. This chain joins TRBV3-1 and TRBJ2-7, with a possible D match to TRBD2 (7 bases). Between the trimmed V and J ends, which lost 7 bases and 6 bases, there was a span of 22 bases. Germline V lookup: CDR1 LGHDT, CDR2 YNNKEL (reference sequence). The CDR3 contains 15 residues. DNA of the CDR3: TGTGCCAGCACCAACCTTGGCGGGGGCGGAAGCGAGCAGTACTTC. Translating it yields CASTNLGGGGSEQYF.

The chain links TRBV12-3 or TRBV12-4 to TRBJ1-2; 7 bases agree with TRBD1. Losses at the gene ends were 3 bases for V and 1 base for J; bases not matched to a gene: 11. This CDR3 spans 17 amino acids. The CDR3: CASSFRRRRTGNYGYTF. In DNA, the CDR3 is TGTGCCAGCAGTTTTAGGAGGCGGAGGACAGGTAACTATGGCTACACCTTC.

This clone was recorded a few times. The chain is built from TRBV20-1 and TRBJ2-1; 13 nucleotides align to TRBD2. Germline assignment: CDR1 DFQATT and CDR2 SNEGSKA (reference sequence). V shed 0 bases, J shed 6 bases, and the junction held 5 bases outside the gene matches. CDR3 size: 16 residues. This CDR3 reads CSARETSGRWVNEQFF. The CDR3 DNA sequence: TGCAGTGCTAGAGAGACTAGCGGGAGGTGGGTCAATGAGCAGTTCTTC.